What follows are 19 T cell receptor beta chains derived from one specimen sequenced in a study of regulatory T cells in long-lasting Graves disease. Time point specified: newly diagnosed GD, antithyroid drugs for less than 3 months. Following extraction of RNA from PBMCs, that RNA was used to make the TCR library. Relying on iRepertoire HTBI primers and Arm-PCR of CDR3 regions, the team built TCR beta libraries. TCRdb recomputed calls from the multiplex PCR reads with MiXCR, one row per CDR3 protein. This sample has over 350,000 distinct CDR3 sequences; 14% occur once, and the top ten carry around a sixth. The sample was also linked to a second study, of T cells in Graves' hyperthyroidism and ophthalmopathy.

The source was peripheral blood mononuclear cells (PBMCs), collected at new diagnosis, from a patient treated with antithyroid drugs. These receptors originate from a woman aged 50 to 60 with Graves disease.

Ten or more counts support this clonotype. The chain is built from TRBV6-5 and TRBJ2-2; 7 bases map to TRBD2. CDR1 is MNHEY and CDR2 is SVGAGI in the germline V gene. This CDR3 comprises 16 residues. The junction had 6 bases not matched to a gene; V was cut back by 4 bases and J by 1 base. Written as DNA, the CDR3 is TGTGCCAGCAGTTCCGTGCTAGCGGTGAACACCGGGGAGCTGTTTTTT. Its protein is CASSSVLAVNTGELFF.

This sequence joins TRBV18 and TRBJ2-3; D is unclear. The CDR3 totals 14 residues. Germline assignment: CDR1 KGHSH and CDR2 LQKENI. The V end lost 1 base, the J end lost 0 bases, and 5 bases lay between the germline ends. The DNA for the CDR3 is TGTGCCAGCTCACCACTTTTTAGCACAGATACGCAGTATTTT. The encoded protein is CASSPLFSTDTQYF.

The table lists this clonotype with many counts. The chain combines TRBV28 with TRBJ2-7; the D gene is possibly TRBD1 (6 bases). Germline lookup yields CDR1 MDHEN and CDR2 SYDVKM. The CDR3 has 16 residues. V lost 2 bases, J lost 2 bases, and 16 bases lay in between. The CDR3 is CASSLQLSGDPYEQYF. The CDR3 DNA sequence: TGTGCCAGCAGTTTACAGCTCTCAGGGGACCCCTACGAGCAGTACTTC.

This clonotype was observed a handful of times. The chain carries TRBV20-1 and TRBJ2-5, with D possibly being TRBD2 (5 bases). The CDR3 extends over 19 amino acids. The germline V gene encodes CDR1 DFQATT and CDR2 SNEGSKA (reference sequence). V lost 3 bases to trimming and J lost 0 bases, with 26 bases between them. The CDR3 nucleotides read TGCAGTGCTAGTGATCTCTTCGTGGGTAGCGACCTTTACCAAGAGACCCAGTACTTC. It translates to CSASDLFVGSDLYQETQYF.

This clonotype has only a few counts. V gene TRBV10-3 combines with J gene TRBJ2-3; maybe TRBD1 (6 bases). Germline-derived CDR1 and CDR2 are ENHRY and SYGVKD. The CDR3 totals 14 residues. Deletions cut 10 bases from V and 3 bases from J, with 17 bases between. The CDR3: CASSGVRDTDTQYF. CDR3 sequence (DNA): TGTGCCAGTTCAGGGGTTAGGGATACAGATACGCAGTATTTT.

There are many counts of this clonotype. The CDR3 DNA follows: TGTGCCAGCAGCTTAAGAACTATGAACACCGGGGAGCTGTTTTTT. The encoded protein is CASSLRTMNTGELFF. V usage is TRBV11-2 and J usage is TRBJ2-2; the D is unclear. Germline values: CDR1 SGHAT, CDR2 FQNNGV. The V gene lost 2 bases and the J gene lost 1 base, with 8 bases spanning the gap. The CDR3 loop spans 15 amino acids.

This clonotype was detected only a few times. V gene TRBV7-9 combines with J gene TRBJ2-1, with TRBD1 identical over 9 bases. J gave up 8 bases and V 7 bases, and 12 bases lay outside the gene matches. This CDR3 is built from 15 residues. Per the germline V gene, CDR1 is SEHNR and CDR2 is FQNEAQ (reference sequence). This chain's CDR3 is CASKPGTGYVDEQFF. As DNA, the CDR3 is TGTGCCAGCAAACCCGGGACAGGGTATGTAGATGAGCAGTTCTTC.

There are many counts of this clonotype. The CDR3 here is CASSDGLAARSYEQYF. For the CDR3, the DNA is TGCGCCAGCAGTGACGGACTAGCGGCACGCTCCTACGAGCAGTACTTC. The chain uses TRBV10-2 and TRBJ2-7, with TRBD2 identical over 10 bases. The V gene's germline CDR1 is WSHSY and CDR2 SAAADI. V gave up 3 bases and J gave up 0 bases; unmatched junction bases: 5. The CDR3 runs to 16 residues.

This clonotype was counted ten times or more. The chain joins TRBV27 to TRBJ2-1, with D perhaps matching TRBD2 (7 bases). V lost 0 bases and J 8 bases, leaving 17 bases between the germline ends. The CDR3 sequence is 16 residues long. Germline V gene lookup returns CDR1 MNHEY and CDR2 SMNVEV (reference sequence). The CDR3 reads CASSLSGGGSLDEQFF. CDR3 DNA sequence: TGTGCCAGCAGTTTATCGGGGGGCGGGAGCCTCGATGAGCAGTTCTTC.

This clonotype has at least ten counts. The chain couples TRBV6-5 to TRBJ2-5; tentative D call: TRBD2 (6 bases). The CDR3 spans 19 residues. With 0 bases removed from V and 3 bases from J, the gap between germline ends came to 23 bases. Germline-derived CDR1 and CDR2 are MNHEY and SVGAGI. The CDR3 sequence: CASSYSIGGVAELEETQYF. The CDR3 DNA sequence: TGTGCCAGCAGTTACTCGATCGGTGGCGTAGCGGAGCTGGAAGAGACCCAGTACTTC.

The chain employs TRBV7-2 and TRBJ2-1; 7 bases map to TRBD2. V dropped 0 bases and J dropped 6; count of bases not matched to a gene: 5. The CDR3 totals 15 residues. Germline lookup yields CDR1 SGHTA and CDR2 FQGNSA. CDR3 in amino acids: CASSLALGLSNEQFF. The CDR3 nucleotides read TGTGCCAGCAGCTTAGCATTGGGACTATCCAATGAGCAGTTCTTC.

This clonotype was seen ten or more times. V usage is TRBV6-1 and J usage is TRBJ2-3, with unresolved D. V lost 4 bases, J lost 5 bases, and 7 bases lay in between. CDR3 length equals 12 residues. The germline V gene has CDR1 MNHNS and CDR2 SASEGT. CDR3: CASSGLGDTQYF. The CDR3 nucleotides read TGTGCCAGCAGTGGGCTCGGAGATACGCAGTATTTT.

This clonotype has ten or more counts. This chain links TRBV27 with TRBJ2-7, with D possibly matching TRBD2 (5 bases). Germline assignment: CDR1 MNHEY and CDR2 SMNVEV (reference sequence). The CDR3 sequence is 15 residues long. V gave up 2 bases and J gave up 3 bases, with 14 bases separating them. The CDR3 coding sequence is TGTGCCAGCAGTTTACAACTAGGGCCTTACTACGAGCAGTACTTC. It specifies CASSLQLGPYYEQYF.

The count of this clonotype is one. The gene calls are TRBV7-9 and TRBJ2-7, with TRBD2 matching over 9 bases. Germline-derived CDR1 and CDR2 are SEHNR and FQNEAQ (reference sequence). J gave up 7 bases and V 2 bases, and 18 bases lay outside the gene matches. This CDR3 is 18 amino acids long. The chain's CDR3 is CASSLTSRPSGVRGEQYF. The CDR3 DNA follows: TGTGCCAGCAGCTTAACCTCCCGGCCTAGCGGGGTGCGGGGGGAGCAGTACTTC. The full variable domain, its missing parts supplied by reference TRBV7-9 and TRBJ2-7, is DTGVSQNPRHKITKRGQNVTFRCDPISEHNRLYWYRQTLGQGPEFLTYFQNEAQLEKSRLLSDRFSAERPKGSFSTLEIQRTEQGDSAMYLCASSLTSRPSGVRGEQYFGPGTRLTVT.

This clonotype was seen ten or more times. This rearrangement joins TRBV20-1 to TRBJ1-5; TRBD1 matches 10 bases. Germline CDR1 is DFQATT and CDR2 is SNEGSKA (reference sequence). Unmatched junction bases numbered 4, after V lost 2 bases and J lost 3 bases. This CDR3 spans 15 amino acids. CDR3: CSARSGTGVNQPQHF. The CDR3 DNA reads TGCAGTGCTAGAAGCGGGACAGGGGTCAATCAGCCCCAGCATTTT.

This clonotype was detected ten times or more. V gene TRBV6-1 combines with J gene TRBJ2-1; weak D call: TRBD2 (5 bases). Germline V gene sequence: CDR1 MNHNS, CDR2 SASEGT. Trimming left V 5 bases short and J 9 bases short, with 20 bases between. The CDR3 is 15 residues long. CDR3 loop: CASSPSRETHGEQFF. The CDR3 region has the DNA TGTGCCAGCAGTCCCTCTAGGGAGACCCACGGTGAGCAGTTCTTC.

A few counts support this clonotype. The chain carries TRBV5-5 and TRBJ1-2; D is uncertain. The length of the CDR3 is 14 residues. Germline assignment: CDR1 SGHKS and CDR2 YYEKEE (reference sequence). V was trimmed by 1 base and J by 4 bases, leaving 11 bases between them. The CDR3 is CASSLFSDFYGYTF. The CDR3 DNA follows: TGTGCCAGCAGCTTGTTTTCCGATTTCTATGGCTACACCTTC.

This clonotype was seen a few times. The chain has TRBV20-1 and TRBJ2-7; TRBD2 aligns across 11 bases. Germline CDR1 reads DFQATT; CDR2 reads SNEGSKA (reference sequence). This CDR3 spans 14 amino acids. J was trimmed by 5 bases and V by 3 bases; bases with no gene match: 6. This CDR3 reads CSASTSGSLNEQYF. The CDR3 DNA is TGCAGTGCTAGTACTAGCGGGAGTCTTAACGAGCAGTACTTC.

The chain uses TRBV11-3 and TRBJ2-1; 15 bases line up with TRBD2. This CDR3 is 18 amino acids long. CDR1 and CDR2 from the germline V gene are SGHNT and YENEEA. Trimming removed 4 bases from V and 7 bases from J; junction bases left unmatched: 11. CDR3 residues: CASSSRTSGRAVKNEQFF. The CDR3 region has the DNA TGTGCCAGCAGCTCCAGGACTAGCGGGAGGGCCGTTAAGAATGAGCAGTTCTTC.